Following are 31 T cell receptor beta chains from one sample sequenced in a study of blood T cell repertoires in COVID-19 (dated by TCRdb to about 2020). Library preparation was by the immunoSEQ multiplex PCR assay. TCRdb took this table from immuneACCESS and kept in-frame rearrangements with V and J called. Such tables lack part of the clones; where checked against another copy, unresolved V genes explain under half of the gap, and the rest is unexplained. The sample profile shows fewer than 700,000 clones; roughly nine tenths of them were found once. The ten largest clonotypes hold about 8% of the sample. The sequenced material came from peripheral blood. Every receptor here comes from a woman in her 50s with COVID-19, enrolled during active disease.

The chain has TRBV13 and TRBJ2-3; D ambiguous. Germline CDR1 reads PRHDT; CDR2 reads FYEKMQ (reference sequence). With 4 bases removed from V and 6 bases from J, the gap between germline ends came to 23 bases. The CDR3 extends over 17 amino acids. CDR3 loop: CASSSPKEYFESDTQYF. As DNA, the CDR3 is TGTGCCAGCAGCTCCCCCAAAGAGTACTTCGAATCCGATACGCAGTATTTT. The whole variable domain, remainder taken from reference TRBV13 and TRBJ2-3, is AAGVIQSPRHLIKEKRETATLKCYPIPRHDTVYWYQQGPGQDPQFLISFYEKMQSDKGSIPDRFSAQQFSDYHSELNMSSLELGDSALYFCASSSPKEYFESDTQYFGPGTRLTVL.

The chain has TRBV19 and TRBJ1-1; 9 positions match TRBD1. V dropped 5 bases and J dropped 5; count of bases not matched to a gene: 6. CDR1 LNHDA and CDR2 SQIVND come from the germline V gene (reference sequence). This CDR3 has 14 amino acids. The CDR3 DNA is TGTGCCAGTAGTGCCCGGGACAGGGCTACTGAAGCTTTCTTT. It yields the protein CASSARDRATEAFF.

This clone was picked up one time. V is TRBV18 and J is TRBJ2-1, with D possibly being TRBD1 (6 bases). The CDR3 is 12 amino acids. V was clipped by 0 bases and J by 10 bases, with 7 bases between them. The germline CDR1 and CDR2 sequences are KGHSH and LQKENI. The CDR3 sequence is CASSPPGTEQFF. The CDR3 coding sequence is TGTGCCAGCTCACCACCCGGGACAGAGCAGTTCTTC.

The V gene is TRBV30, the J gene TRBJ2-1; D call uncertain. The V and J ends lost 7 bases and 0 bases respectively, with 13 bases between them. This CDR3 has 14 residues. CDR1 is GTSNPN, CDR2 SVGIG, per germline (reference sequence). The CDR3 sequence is CASQTESSYNEQFF. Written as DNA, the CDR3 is TGTGCCTCCCAGACGGAGAGCTCCTACAATGAGCAGTTCTTC.

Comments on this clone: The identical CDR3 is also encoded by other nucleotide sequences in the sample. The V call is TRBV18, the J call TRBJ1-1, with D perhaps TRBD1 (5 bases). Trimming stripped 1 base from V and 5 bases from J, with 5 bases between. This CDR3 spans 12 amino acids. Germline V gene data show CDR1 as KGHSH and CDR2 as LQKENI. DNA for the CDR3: TGTGCCAGCTCACCACAGGGGACTGAAGCTTTCTTT. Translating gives CASSPQGTEAFF.

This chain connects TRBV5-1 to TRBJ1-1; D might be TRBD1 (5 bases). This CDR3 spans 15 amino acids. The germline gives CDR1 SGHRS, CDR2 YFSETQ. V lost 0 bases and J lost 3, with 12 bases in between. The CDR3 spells CASSLEPQGYTEAFF. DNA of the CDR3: TGCGCCAGCAGCTTGGAACCCCAGGGTTACACTGAAGCTTTCTTT.

The CDR3 sequence is CASSTTSGEVTDTQYF. CDR3 nucleotide sequence: TGTGCCAGCAGCACCACTAGCGGGGAGGTCACAGATACGCAGTATTTT. This chain joins TRBV7-9 and TRBJ2-3; 10 bases line up with TRBD2. V trimming: 5 bases; J trimming: 2 bases; junction bases outside the gene matches: 7. This CDR3 spans 16 amino acids. Germline V gives CDR1 SEHNR, CDR2 FQNEAQ (reference sequence).

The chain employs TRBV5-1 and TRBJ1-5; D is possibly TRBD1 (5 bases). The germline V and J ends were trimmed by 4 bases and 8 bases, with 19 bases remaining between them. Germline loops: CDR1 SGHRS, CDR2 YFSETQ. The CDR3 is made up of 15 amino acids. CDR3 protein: CASSPGRGPGEPQHF. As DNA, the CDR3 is TGCGCCAGCAGCCCGGGGCGGGGACCGGGGGAGCCCCAGCATTTT.

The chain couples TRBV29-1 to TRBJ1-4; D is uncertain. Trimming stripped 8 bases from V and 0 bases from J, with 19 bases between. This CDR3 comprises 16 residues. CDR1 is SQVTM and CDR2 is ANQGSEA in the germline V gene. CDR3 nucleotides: TGCAGCCCCCCCCGAGGCAGCCGCTCAACTAATGAAAAACTGTTTTTT. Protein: CSPPRGSRSTNEKLFF.

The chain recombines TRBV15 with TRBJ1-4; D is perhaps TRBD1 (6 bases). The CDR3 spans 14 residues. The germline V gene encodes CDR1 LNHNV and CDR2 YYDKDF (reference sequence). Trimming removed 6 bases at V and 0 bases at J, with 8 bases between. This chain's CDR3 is CATSQGPTNEKLFF. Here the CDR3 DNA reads TGTGCCACCAGTCAGGGGCCAACTAATGAAAAACTGTTTTTT.

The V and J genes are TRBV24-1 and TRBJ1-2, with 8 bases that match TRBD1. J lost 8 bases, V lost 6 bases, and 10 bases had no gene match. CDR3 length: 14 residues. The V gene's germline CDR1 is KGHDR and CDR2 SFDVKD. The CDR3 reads CATSPTGEAKGYTF. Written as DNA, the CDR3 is TGTGCCACCAGTCCGACAGGGGAGGCTAAAGGCTACACCTTC.

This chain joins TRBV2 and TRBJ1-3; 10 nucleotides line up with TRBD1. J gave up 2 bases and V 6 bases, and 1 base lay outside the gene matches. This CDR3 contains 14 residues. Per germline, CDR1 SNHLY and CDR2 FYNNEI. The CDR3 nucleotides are TGTGCCAGCAGGGGGACAGGGGCTGGAAACACCATATATTTT. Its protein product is CASRGTGAGNTIYF.

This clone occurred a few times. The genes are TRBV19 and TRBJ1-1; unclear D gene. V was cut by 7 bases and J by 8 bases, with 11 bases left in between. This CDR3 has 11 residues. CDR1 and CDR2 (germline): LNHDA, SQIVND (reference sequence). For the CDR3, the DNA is TGTGCCAGTACCAGAGTGGAGGAAGCTTTCTTT. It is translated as CASTRVEEAFF.

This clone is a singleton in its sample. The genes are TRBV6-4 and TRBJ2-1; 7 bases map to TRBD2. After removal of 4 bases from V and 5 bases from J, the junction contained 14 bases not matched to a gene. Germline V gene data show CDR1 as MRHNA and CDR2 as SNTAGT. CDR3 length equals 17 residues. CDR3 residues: CASSAYRDYFFNNEQFF. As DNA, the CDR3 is TGTGCCAGCAGTGCCTACCGGGACTACTTCTTTAACAATGAGCAGTTCTTC.

CDR3 sequence: CASSQETGLPNEQFF. The CDR3 nucleotides read TGTGCCAGCAGCCAGGAGACAGGGTTGCCCAATGAGCAGTTCTTC. This rearrangement joins TRBV3-1 (or the pseudogene TRBV3-2) to TRBJ2-1; TRBD1 matches at 7 bases. V lost 3 bases, J lost 6 bases, and 8 bases stayed unmatched. This CDR3 has 15 amino acids. Per germline, CDR1 LGHDT and CDR2 YNNKEL (reference sequence).

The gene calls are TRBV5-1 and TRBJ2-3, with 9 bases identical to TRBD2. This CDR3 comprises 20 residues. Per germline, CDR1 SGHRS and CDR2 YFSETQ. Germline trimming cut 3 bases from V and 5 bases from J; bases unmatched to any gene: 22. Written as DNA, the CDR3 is TGCGCCAGCAGCTCGAGGCCCACTTCGGGCGCGGGGGGGGGAGAAGATACGCAGTATTTT. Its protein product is CASSSRPTSGAGGGEDTQYF.

The CDR3 sequence is CASNEIANTEAFF. In DNA, the CDR3 is TGTGCCAGTAACGAGATAGCGAACACTGAAGCTTTCTTT. The chain recombines TRBV19 with TRBJ1-1, with D unclear. Germline values: CDR1 LNHDA, CDR2 SQIVND (reference sequence). The CDR3 has 13 amino acids. V was shortened by 7 bases and J by 1 base, with 10 bases between the two germline ends.

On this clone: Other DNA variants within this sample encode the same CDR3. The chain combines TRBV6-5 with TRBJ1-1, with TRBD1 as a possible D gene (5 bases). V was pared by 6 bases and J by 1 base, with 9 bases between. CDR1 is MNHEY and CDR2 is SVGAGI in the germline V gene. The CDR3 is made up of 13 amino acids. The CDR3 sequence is CASRPTGNTEAFF. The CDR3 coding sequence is TGTGCCAGCAGACCTACAGGGAACACTGAAGCTTTCTTT.

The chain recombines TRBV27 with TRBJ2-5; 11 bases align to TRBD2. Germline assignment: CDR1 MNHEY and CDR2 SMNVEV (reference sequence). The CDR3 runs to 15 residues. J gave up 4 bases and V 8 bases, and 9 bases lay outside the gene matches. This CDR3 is CASPHLSGGGETQYF. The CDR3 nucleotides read TGTGCCAGCCCCCACCTTAGCGGGGGGGGAGAGACCCAGTACTTC.

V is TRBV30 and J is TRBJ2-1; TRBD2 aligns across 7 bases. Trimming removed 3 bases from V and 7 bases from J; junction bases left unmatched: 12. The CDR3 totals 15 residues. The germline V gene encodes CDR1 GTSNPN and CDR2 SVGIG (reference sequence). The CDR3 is CAWSGLGGDSNEQFF. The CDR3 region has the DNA TGTGCCTGGAGCGGGTTGGGGGGGGATTCGAATGAGCAGTTCTTC.

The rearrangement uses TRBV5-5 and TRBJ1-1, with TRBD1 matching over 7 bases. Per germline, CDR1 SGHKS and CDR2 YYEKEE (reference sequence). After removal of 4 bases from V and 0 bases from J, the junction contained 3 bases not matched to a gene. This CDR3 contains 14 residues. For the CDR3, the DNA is TGTGCCAGCAGCCGGACAGGAATGAACACTGAAGCTTTCTTT. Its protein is CASSRTGMNTEAFF. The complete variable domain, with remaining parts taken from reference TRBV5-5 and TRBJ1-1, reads DAGVTQSPTHLIKTRGQQVTLRCSPISGHKSVSWYQQVLGQGPQFIFQYYEKEERGRGNFPDRFSARQFPNYSSELNVNALLLGDSALYLCASSRTGMNTEAFFGQGTRLTVV.

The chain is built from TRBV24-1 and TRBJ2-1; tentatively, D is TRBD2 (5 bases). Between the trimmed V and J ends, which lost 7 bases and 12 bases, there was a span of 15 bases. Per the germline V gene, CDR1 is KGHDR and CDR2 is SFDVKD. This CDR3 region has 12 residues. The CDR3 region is CATSDARGAQFF. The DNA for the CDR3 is TGTGCCACCAGCGACGCCCGGGGTGCGCAGTTCTTC.

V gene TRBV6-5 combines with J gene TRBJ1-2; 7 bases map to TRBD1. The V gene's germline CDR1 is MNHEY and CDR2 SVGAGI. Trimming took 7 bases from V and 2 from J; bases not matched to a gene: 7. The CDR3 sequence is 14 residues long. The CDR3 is CASTDRDRNYGYTF. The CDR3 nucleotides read TGTGCCAGCACCGACCGGGACAGAAACTATGGCTACACCTTC.

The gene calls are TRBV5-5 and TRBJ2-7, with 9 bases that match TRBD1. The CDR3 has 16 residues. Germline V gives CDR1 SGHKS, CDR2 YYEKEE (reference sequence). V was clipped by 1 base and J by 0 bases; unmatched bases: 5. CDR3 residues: CASSLTGTGLSYEQYF. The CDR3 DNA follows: TGTGCCAGCAGCTTGACCGGGACAGGGCTCTCCTACGAGCAGTACTTC.

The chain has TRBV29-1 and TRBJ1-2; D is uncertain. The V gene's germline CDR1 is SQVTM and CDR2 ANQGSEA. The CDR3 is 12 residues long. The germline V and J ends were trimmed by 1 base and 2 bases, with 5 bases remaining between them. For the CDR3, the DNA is TGCAGCGTTGAAGGAGAGAACTATGGCTACACCTTC. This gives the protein CSVEGENYGYTF.

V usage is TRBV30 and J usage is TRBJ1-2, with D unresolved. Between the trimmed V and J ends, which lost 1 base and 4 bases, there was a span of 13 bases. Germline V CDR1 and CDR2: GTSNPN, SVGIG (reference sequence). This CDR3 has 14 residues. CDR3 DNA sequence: TGTGCCTGGAGTGCGGCGGGGTCTCCCTATGGCTACACCTTC. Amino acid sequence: CAWSAAGSPYGYTF.

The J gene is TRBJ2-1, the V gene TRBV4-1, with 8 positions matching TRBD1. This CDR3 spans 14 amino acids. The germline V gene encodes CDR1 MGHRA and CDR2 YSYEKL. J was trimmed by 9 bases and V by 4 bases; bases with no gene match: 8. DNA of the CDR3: TGCGCCAGCAGCCCATGGCAGGGGGCGGGTGAGCAGTTCTTC. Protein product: CASSPWQGAGEQFF.

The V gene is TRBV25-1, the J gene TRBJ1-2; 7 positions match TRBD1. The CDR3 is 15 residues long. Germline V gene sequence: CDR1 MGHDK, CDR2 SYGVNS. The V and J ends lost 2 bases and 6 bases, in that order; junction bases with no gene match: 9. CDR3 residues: CASSEVGTEVDGYTF. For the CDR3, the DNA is TGTGCCAGCAGTGAAGTCGGGACAGAGGTCGATGGCTACACCTTC.

The CDR3 DNA sequence: TGTGCCTGGAGCACAGGGGGAGGGATTGAAAAACTGTTTTTT. Residues: CAWSTGGGIEKLFF. This sequence joins TRBV30 and TRBJ1-4, with 8 bases aligning to TRBD1. Germline loops: CDR1 GTSNPN, CDR2 SVGIG (reference sequence). After removal of 3 bases from V and 7 bases from J, the junction contained 7 bases not matched to a gene. This CDR3 is built from 14 residues. The full variable domain, with the rest looked up from reference TRBV30 and TRBJ1-4, is SQTIHQWPATLVQPVGSPLSLECTVEGTSNPNLYWYRQAAGRGLQLLFYSVGIGQISSEVPQNLSASRPQDRQFILSSKKLLLSDSGFYLCAWSTGGGIEKLFFGSGTQLSVL.

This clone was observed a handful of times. CDR3 loop: CAGQGSSPLHF. The CDR3 DNA follows: TGTGCGGGACAGGGCTCTTCACCCCTCCACTTT. The chain recombines TRBV2 with TRBJ1-6; 9 nucleotides line up with TRBD1. Germline V gene lookup returns CDR1 SNHLY and CDR2 FYNNEI. This CDR3 contains 11 residues.

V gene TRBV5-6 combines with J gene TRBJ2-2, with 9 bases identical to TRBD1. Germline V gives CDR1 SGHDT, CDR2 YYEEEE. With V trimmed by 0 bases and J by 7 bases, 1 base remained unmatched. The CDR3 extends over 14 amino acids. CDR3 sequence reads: CASSLGQGVGELFF. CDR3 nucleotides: TGTGCCAGCAGCTTGGGACAGGGGGTCGGGGAGCTGTTTTTT.